This T cell receptor beta chain was identified during a study of T cells in Graves' hyperthyroidism and ophthalmopathy. J gave up 5 bases and V 8 bases, and 12 bases lay outside the gene matches. The CDR3 spans 15 residues. RNA transcripts provided the source from which TCR beta CDR3 regions were amplified. RT-PCR in the first round (using the HTBI primer set) targeted the TCR CDR3. TCRdb reprocessed the multiplex PCR reads with MiXCR, giving one entry per CDR3 protein. The sample shows around 300,000 distinct CDR3 sequences, approximately 14% of them seen only once. This clonotype was observed many times. Its antigen is undetermined. Overall study findings and caveats: Ophthalmopathy got predicted by the model a median approximately six months before its onset.

Input material: blood. The clonotype comes from a woman aged 50 to 60 with Graves' hyperthyroidism that later progressed to Graves' ophthalmopathy. The chain carries TRBV12-3 or TRBV12-4 and TRBJ2-1; 7 bases map to TRBD2. The CDR3 reads CASRKSGGGNNEQFF. The CDR3 DNA follows: TGTGCCAGCCGAAAATCGGGAGGTGGTAACAATGAGCAGTTCTTC.